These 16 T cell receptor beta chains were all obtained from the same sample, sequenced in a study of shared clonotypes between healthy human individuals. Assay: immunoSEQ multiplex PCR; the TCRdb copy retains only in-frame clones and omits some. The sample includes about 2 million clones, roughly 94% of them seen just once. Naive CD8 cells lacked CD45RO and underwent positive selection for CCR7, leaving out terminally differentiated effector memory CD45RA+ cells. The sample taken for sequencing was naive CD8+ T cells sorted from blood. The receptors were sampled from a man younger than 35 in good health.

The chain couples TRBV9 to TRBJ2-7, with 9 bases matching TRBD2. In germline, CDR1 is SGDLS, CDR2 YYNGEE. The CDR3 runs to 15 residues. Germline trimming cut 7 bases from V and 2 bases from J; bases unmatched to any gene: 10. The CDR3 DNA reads TGTGCCAGCGGCGGTAAAGCGGGGGGCCCCTACGAGCAGTACTTC. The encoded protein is CASGGKAGGPYEQYF.

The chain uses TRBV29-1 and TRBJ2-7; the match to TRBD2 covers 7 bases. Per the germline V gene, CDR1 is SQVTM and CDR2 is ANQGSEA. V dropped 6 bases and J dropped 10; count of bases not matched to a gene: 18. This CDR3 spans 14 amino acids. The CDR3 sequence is CSVGKLPGGAVQYF. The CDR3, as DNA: TGCAGCGTAGGCAAACTGCCGGGGGGTGCCGTACAGTACTTC.

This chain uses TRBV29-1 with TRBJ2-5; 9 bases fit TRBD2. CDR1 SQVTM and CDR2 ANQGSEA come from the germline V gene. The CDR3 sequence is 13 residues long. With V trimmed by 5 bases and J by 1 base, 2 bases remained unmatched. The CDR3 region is CSVLAGSQETQYF. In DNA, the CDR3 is TGCAGCGTTCTAGCGGGGTCCCAAGAGACCCAGTACTTC.

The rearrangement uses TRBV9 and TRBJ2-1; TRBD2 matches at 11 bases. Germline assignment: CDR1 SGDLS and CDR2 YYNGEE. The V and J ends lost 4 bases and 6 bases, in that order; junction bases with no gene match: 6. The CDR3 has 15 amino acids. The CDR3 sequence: CASSLTSGSSNEQFF. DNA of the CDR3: TGTGCCAGCAGCTTAACTAGCGGGAGTAGCAATGAGCAGTTCTTC.

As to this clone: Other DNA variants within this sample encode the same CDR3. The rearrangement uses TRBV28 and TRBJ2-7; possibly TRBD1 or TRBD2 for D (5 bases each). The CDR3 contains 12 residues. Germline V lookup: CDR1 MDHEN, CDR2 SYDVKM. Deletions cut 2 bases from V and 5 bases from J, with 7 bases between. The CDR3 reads CASSLRGDEQYF. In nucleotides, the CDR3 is TGTGCCAGCAGTTTAAGAGGGGACGAGCAGTACTTC.

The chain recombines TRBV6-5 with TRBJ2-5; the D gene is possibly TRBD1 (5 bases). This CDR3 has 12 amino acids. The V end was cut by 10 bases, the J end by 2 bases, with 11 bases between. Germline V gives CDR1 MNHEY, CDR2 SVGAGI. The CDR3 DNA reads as TGTGCCACCCAAGACAGACAAGAGACCCAGTACTTC. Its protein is CATQDRQETQYF.

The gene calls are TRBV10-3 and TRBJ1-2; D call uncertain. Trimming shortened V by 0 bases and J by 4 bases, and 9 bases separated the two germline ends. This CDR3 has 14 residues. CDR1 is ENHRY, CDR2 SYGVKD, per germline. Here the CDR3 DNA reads TGTGCCATCAGTGAGTCAGGAAACCCCTATGGCTACACCTTC. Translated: CAISESGNPYGYTF.

The CDR3 sequence is CASSLEGRAGSGNTIYF. Here the CDR3 DNA reads TGTGCCAGCAGCTTAGAGGGCAGGGCCGGCTCTGGAAACACCATATATTTT. The gene calls are TRBV7-9 and TRBJ1-3, with a weak D call TRBD1 (5 bases). The CDR3 runs 17 residues. V lost 1 base, J lost 0 bases, and 13 bases lay in between. Looked up from germline, CDR1 is SEHNR and CDR2 is FQNEAQ (reference sequence).

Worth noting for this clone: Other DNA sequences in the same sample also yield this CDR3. CDR3 protein: CASSQVTVGYGYTF. The DNA for the CDR3 is TGCGCCAGCAGCCAAGTCACCGTTGGCTATGGCTACACCTTC. The gene calls are TRBV4-1 and TRBJ1-2; D gene uncertain. Germline CDR1 MGHRA, CDR2 YSYEKL. With 1 base removed from V and 4 bases from J, the gap between germline ends came to 10 bases. The CDR3 has 14 amino acids.

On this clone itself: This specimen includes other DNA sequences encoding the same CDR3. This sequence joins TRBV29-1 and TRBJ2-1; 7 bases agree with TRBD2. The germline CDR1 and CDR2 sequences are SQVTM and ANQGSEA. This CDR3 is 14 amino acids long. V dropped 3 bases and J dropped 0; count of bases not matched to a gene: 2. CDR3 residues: CSVEGGSSYNEQFF. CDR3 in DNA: TGCAGCGTTGAGGGCGGGAGCTCCTACAATGAGCAGTTCTTC.

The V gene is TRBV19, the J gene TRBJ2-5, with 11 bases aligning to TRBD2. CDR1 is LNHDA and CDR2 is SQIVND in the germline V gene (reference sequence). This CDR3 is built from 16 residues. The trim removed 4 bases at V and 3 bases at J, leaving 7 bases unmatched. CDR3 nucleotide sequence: TGTGCCAGTAGTACCCGACTAGCGGGGTTGGAAGAGACCCAGTACTTC. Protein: CASSTRLAGLEETQYF.

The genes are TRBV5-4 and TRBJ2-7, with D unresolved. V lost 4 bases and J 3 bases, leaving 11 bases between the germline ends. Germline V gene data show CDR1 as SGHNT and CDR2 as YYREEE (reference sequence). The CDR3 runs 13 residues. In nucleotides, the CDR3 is TGTGCCAGCAGCGCCACGGTTCTCTACGAGCAGTACTTC. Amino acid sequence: CASSATVLYEQYF. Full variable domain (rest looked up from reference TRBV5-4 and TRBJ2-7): ETGVTQSPTHLIKTRGQQVTLRCSSQSGHNTVSWYQQALGQGPQFIFQYYREEENGRGNFPPRFSGLQFPNYSSELNVNALELDDSALYLCASSATVLYEQYFGPGTRLTVT.

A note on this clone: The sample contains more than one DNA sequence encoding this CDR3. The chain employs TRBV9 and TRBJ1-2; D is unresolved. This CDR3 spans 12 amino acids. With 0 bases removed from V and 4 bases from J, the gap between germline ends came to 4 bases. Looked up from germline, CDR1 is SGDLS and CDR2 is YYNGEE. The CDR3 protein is CASSVDGYGYTF. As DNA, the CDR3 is TGTGCCAGCAGCGTAGACGGCTATGGCTACACCTTC.

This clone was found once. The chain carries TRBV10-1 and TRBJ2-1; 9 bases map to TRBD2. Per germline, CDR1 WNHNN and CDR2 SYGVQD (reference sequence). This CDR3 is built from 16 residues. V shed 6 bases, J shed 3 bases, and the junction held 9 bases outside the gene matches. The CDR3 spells CASSAGMREGYNEQFF. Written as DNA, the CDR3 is TGCGCCAGCAGCGCTGGAATGCGGGAGGGCTACAATGAGCAGTTCTTC.

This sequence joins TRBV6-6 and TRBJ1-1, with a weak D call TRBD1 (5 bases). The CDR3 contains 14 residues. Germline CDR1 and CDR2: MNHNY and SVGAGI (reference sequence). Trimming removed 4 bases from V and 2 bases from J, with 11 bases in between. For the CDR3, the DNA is TGTGCCAGCAGTTTGGGGGGTCCAAACACTGAAGCTTTCTTT. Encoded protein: CASSLGGPNTEAFF.

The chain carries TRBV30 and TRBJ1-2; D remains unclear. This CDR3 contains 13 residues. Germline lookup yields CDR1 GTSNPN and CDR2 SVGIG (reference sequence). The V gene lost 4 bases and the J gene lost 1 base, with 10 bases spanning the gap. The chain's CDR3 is CAWKYEDNYGYTF. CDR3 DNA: TGTGCCTGGAAGTATGAGGATAACTATGGCTACACCTTC. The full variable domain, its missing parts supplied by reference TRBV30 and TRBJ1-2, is SQTIHQWPATLVQPVGSPLSLECTVEGTSNPNLYWYRQAAGRGLQLLFYSVGIGQISSEVPQNLSASRPQDRQFILSSKKLLLSDSGFYLCAWKYEDNYGYTFGSGTRLTVV.